The 26 T cell receptor beta chains in this list originate from one sample, sequenced in a study of kidney transplant recipient with SARS-CoV-2 infection. TCRdb re-called the reads with MiXCR, one entry per CDR3 protein. The sample holds 200,000 to 300,000 distinct CDR3 sequences, 25% to 30% seen once. The sequencing here drew on a blood sample, taken at baseline and on roughly day 120 from a kidney transplant recipient. The receptor set was obtained from a male patient aged 30 to 39 who had COVID-19 and was a kidney transplant recipient. These T cells may partly come from the graft donor.

This chain links TRBV9 with TRBJ2-7; D might be TRBD1 (6 bases). The V gene's germline CDR1 is SGDLS and CDR2 YYNGEE. V was pared by 3 bases and J by 6 bases, with 7 bases between. The CDR3 consists of 11 residues. The CDR3 sequence: CASSAGVEQYF. CDR3 DNA sequence: TGTGCCAGCAGCGCAGGGGTCGAGCAGTACTTC.

A note on this clonotype: A much larger clone differs from this one at a single base, so this may be a read error. Here the CDR3 omits its conserved ending phenylalanine or tryptophan, so a read error is the likely source. The CDR3 DNA follows: TGTGCCAGCAGCCCTTTTGCCGATCTCGGAAAGACCTATGGCTACACCCTC. It specifies CASSPFADLGKTYGYTL. The chain has TRBV11-3 and TRBJ1-2, with D unresolved. Germline values: CDR1 SGHNT, CDR2 YENEEA. The V gene lost 5 bases and the J gene lost 4 bases, with 23 bases spanning the gap. This CDR3 comprises 17 residues.

This clonotype was observed a few times. The genes are TRBV4-2 and TRBJ2-3, with 9 bases lining up with TRBD2. The CDR3 length is 16 residues. With 3 bases clipped from V and 4 bases from J, the junction kept 8 bases outside the gene matches. Looked up from germline, CDR1 is LGHNA and CDR2 is YNFKEQ. CDR3 DNA sequence: TGTGCCAGCAGCCAGGCAGTCGTAGCGGGAGCAGATACGCAGTATTTT. Translated: CASSQAVVAGADTQYF.

There are many counts of this clonotype. The chain links TRBV29-1 to TRBJ1-2; maybe TRBD1 (6 bases). The CDR3 has 16 amino acids. V shed 6 bases and J shed 0 bases, with 20 bases lying between them. Germline CDR1 and CDR2: SQVTM and ANQGSEA. The CDR3 DNA reads as TGCAGCGTCGCGCACGGACAGCGCACTACTAACTATGGCTACACCTTC. Translating it yields CSVAHGQRTTNYGYTF.

About this clonotype itself: This may stem from a read error, because a much larger clone lies one nucleotide away. The chain uses TRBV30 and TRBJ1-2; maybe TRBD1 (5 bases). CDR3 length equals 13 residues. CDR1 is GTSNPN, CDR2 SVGIG, per germline (reference sequence). The V end was cut by 8 bases, the J end by 4 bases, with 17 bases between. The CDR3 coding sequence is TGTGCCGCCACCGTCCGGGGCGCCTATGGCTACACCTTC. It specifies CAATVRGAYGYTF.

This clonotype appeared many times. The chain has TRBV5-1 and TRBJ2-2; 7 bases align to TRBD2. The junction had 4 bases not matched to a gene; V was cut back by 3 bases and J by 5 bases. The germline V gene has CDR1 SGHRS and CDR2 YFSETQ. The length of the CDR3 is 14 residues. The CDR3 sequence: CASSWEGRTGELFF. The CDR3 region has the DNA TGCGCCAGCAGCTGGGAGGGGAGGACCGGGGAGCTGTTTTTT.

Of note for this clonotype: A much larger clone lies one base from this, so it may be a read error. This chain connects TRBV27 to TRBJ2-1; D is perhaps TRBD2 (6 bases). CDR3 size: 11 residues. CDR1 and CDR2 (germline): MNHEY, SMNVEV (reference sequence). Here the CDR3 reads CASSPGLEQLF. CDR3 DNA: TGTGCCAGCAGTCCGGGACTTGAGCAGCTCTTC.

This clonotype has ten or more counts. V and J are TRBV4-3 and TRBJ1-2; the D is unclear. From germline, CDR1 is LGHNA and CDR2 YSLEER. The CDR3 extends over 17 amino acids. V dropped 5 bases and J dropped 4 bases, with 23 bases sitting between them. CDR3 coding DNA: TGCGCCAGCAGCACGCATCGAGGACGTCGAAAGACCTATGGCTACACCTTC. Translation: CASSTHRGRRKTYGYTF.

This clonotype was detected many times. The chain is built from TRBV6-1 and TRBJ2-7; 9 positions agree with TRBD1. The CDR3 extends over 15 amino acids. Germline CDR1 reads MNHNS; CDR2 reads SASEGT. J was trimmed by 3 bases and V by 0 bases; bases with no gene match: 3. Here the CDR3 DNA reads TGTGCCAGCAGTGAAGCGGGGACAGGGAACTACGAGCAGTACTTC. Translation: CASSEAGTGNYEQYF.

The genes are TRBV5-1 and TRBJ2-3; D is unresolved. This CDR3 is built from 14 residues. V was trimmed by 1 base and J by 4 bases, leaving 10 bases between them. The germline gives CDR1 SGHRS, CDR2 YFSETQ. The CDR3 DNA sequence: TGCGCCAGCAGCTTGCTCCAGGACGCAGATACGCAGTATTTT. Translated: CASSLLQDADTQYF.

For this clonotype: The missing conserved phenylalanine or tryptophan at the end of this CDR3 makes a read error likely. The chain has TRBV6-1 and TRBJ2-3, with a tentative D call TRBD2 (5 bases). Between the trimmed V and J ends, which lost 0 bases and 1 base, there was a span of 14 bases. Germline CDR1 reads MNHNS; CDR2 reads SASEGT. This CDR3 contains 17 residues. DNA of the CDR3: TGTGCCAGCAGTGAAGCGGGCGCGAACGGGGGCACAGATACGCAGTATATT. Protein sequence: CASSEAGANGGTDTQYI.

This clonotype was detected many times. J is TRBJ1-2 and V is TRBV19, with D uncertain. Trimming removed 5 bases from V and 4 bases from J, with 23 bases in between. The CDR3 extends over 17 amino acids. Germline CDR1 reads LNHDA; CDR2 reads SQIVND (reference sequence). The CDR3 DNA sequence: TGTGCCAGTAGTCCCTGTATGACAAATCGAAAGACCTATGGCTACACCTTC. This gives the protein CASSPCMTNRKTYGYTF. The full variable domain, its missing parts supplied by reference TRBV19 and TRBJ1-2, is DGGITQSPKYLFRKEGQNVTLSCEQNLNHDAMYWYRQDPGQGLRLIYYSQIVNDFQKGDIAEGYSVSREKKESFPLTVTSAQKNPTAFYLCASSPCMTNRKTYGYTFGSGTRLTVV.

This clonotype occurred many times. The J gene is TRBJ1-5, the V gene TRBV20-1, with 7 bases matching TRBD1. V shed 5 bases and J 2 bases; nucleotides not matched to a gene: 15. The CDR3 is 17 amino acids. Per germline, CDR1 DFQATT and CDR2 SNEGSKA (reference sequence). The CDR3 DNA follows: TGCAGTGCTGGTAAGACAGGGTTGGAAGTTGGCAATCAGCCCCAGCATTTT. It yields the protein CSAGKTGLEVGNQPQHF.

In regard to this clonotype: A much larger clonotype is one base distant, so this may be a read error. The chain has TRBV24-1 and TRBJ2-2; D is perhaps TRBD1 or TRBD2 (5 bases each). V was cut by 6 bases and J by 2 bases, with 18 bases left in between. The germline V gene has CDR1 KGHDR and CDR2 SFDVKD. The CDR3 consists of 17 residues. This chain's CDR3 is CATSNSGTPKNTGELFF. The CDR3 DNA is TGTGCCACCAGTAATTCCGGGACCCCCAAAAACACCGGGGAGCTGTTTTTT.

Of note for this clonotype: A read error is possible here, since a much larger clone lies one base away. The chain joins TRBV3-1 to TRBJ2-2; D is unclear. Deletions cut 5 bases from V and 5 bases from J, with 24 bases between. Germline V gene lookup returns CDR1 LGHDT and CDR2 YNNKEL (reference sequence). This CDR3 contains 18 residues. This chain's CDR3 is CASSKNSPISGLTGELFF. In DNA form, the CDR3 reads TGTGCCAGCAGCAAGAATTCTCCCATTTCAGGCTTGACCGGGGAGCTGTTTTTT.

This clonotype was counted at least ten times. The chain carries TRBV18 and TRBJ2-2, with 10 bases identical to TRBD1. CDR1 KGHSH and CDR2 LQKENI come from the germline V gene. This CDR3 contains 15 residues. After removal of 3 bases from V and 6 bases from J, the junction contained 4 bases not matched to a gene. This CDR3 is CASSPHGTGAGELFF. CDR3 DNA: TGTGCCAGCTCACCCCACGGGACAGGGGCCGGGGAGCTGTTTTTT.

This clonotype was seen a few times. V and J are TRBV6-5 and TRBJ2-1; D remains unclear. Germline lookup yields CDR1 MNHEY and CDR2 SVGAGI. The length of the CDR3 is 15 residues. Trimming took off 2 bases at V and 1 base at J, with 9 bases between the two ends. The CDR3 sequence is CASSYGRQSYNEQFF. The CDR3 DNA follows: TGTGCCAGCAGTTACGGTAGGCAGTCCTACAATGAGCAGTTCTTC.

About this clonotype itself: At one of its ends the junction is not consistent with the germline gene, which may arise from a read error. The V call is TRBV27, the J call TRBJ2-7; TRBD2 agrees at 7 bases. Germline CDR1 is MNHEY and CDR2 is SMNVEV (reference sequence). There are 13 residues in the CDR3. The DNA for the CDR3 is TGTGCCGGCAGAGCGGGGCCTCTAAACGAGCAGTACTTC. This encodes CAGRAGPLNEQYF.

At least ten counts were recorded for this clonotype. The chain links TRBV29-1 to TRBJ1-1, with D unresolved. Deletions cut 8 bases from V and 1 base from J, with 11 bases between. The V gene's germline CDR1 is SQVTM and CDR2 ANQGSEA. The CDR3 sequence is 12 residues long. The CDR3 DNA reads as TGCAGCTCAGGAATTGGGAACACTGAAGCTTTCTTT. Amino acid sequence: CSSGIGNTEAFF.

This clonotype occurred many times. This chain uses TRBV7-9 with TRBJ2-7; D not resolved. The CDR3 runs 13 residues. CDR1 and CDR2 from the germline V gene are SEHNR and FQNEAQ (reference sequence). V shed 5 bases and J shed 2 bases, with 10 bases lying between them. CDR3 DNA: TGTGCCAGCAGCCAATCGACTGCCTACGAGCAGTACTTC. It translates to CASSQSTAYEQYF.

As to this clonotype: Given a much more abundant clone one base away, this may be a read error. V gene TRBV2 combines with J gene TRBJ2-2; the match to TRBD2 covers 7 bases. Germline CDR1 is SNHLY and CDR2 is FYNNEI. The CDR3 length is 16 residues. CDR3 sequence (DNA): TGTGCCGGCAGATCTAAGGCGGGAGCTAACACCGGGGAGCTGTTTTTT. It is translated as CAGRSKAGANTGELFF.

Concerning this clonotype itself: One junction end does not reproduce the germline sequence, and a read error may be involved. The V gene is TRBV5-1, the J gene TRBJ2-3; D is undetermined. CDR1 and CDR2 from the germline V gene are SGHRS and YFSETQ. The CDR3 loop spans 12 amino acids. CDR3: CAGSLPTDTQYF. Here the CDR3 DNA reads TGCGCCGGCAGCTTGCCCACAGATACGCAGTATTTT.

The chain uses TRBV7-9 and TRBJ1-2; D uncertain. The germline V gene has CDR1 SEHNR and CDR2 FQNEAQ (reference sequence). The length of the CDR3 is 15 residues. V shed 11 bases and J shed 4 bases, with 23 bases lying between them. The CDR3 here is CACCLVAAWSYGYTF. CDR3 nucleotides: TGTGCCTGCTGCTTAGTGGCAGCCTGGAGCTATGGCTACACCTTC.

This clonotype was seen repeatedly, ten times or more. The CDR3 nucleotides are TGTGCCAGCAGTTTTTTTGGACAGAGAGGGACCCAGTACTTC. Translated, it gives CASSFFGQRGTQYF. The chain is built from TRBV28 and TRBJ2-7; D may be TRBD1 (6 bases). The J call may be wrong; the DNA end is better matched by TRBJ2-5. Germline loops: CDR1 MDHEN, CDR2 SYDVKM. The CDR3 is made up of 14 amino acids.

A remark on this clonotype: Given a much more abundant clone one base away, this may be a read error. The chain employs TRBV3-1 and TRBJ2-1, with a weak D call TRBD2 (6 bases). Per the germline V gene, CDR1 is LGHDT and CDR2 is YNNKEL (reference sequence). CDR3 size: 14 residues. CDR3 region: CASSRDLRGNERFF. DNA for the CDR3: TGTGCCAGCAGCCGGGACTTGCGGGGCAATGAGCGGTTCTTC.

Many counts were recorded for this clonotype. CDR3 amino acids: CASNDGYSRKTYGYTF. The CDR3 bases are TGTGCCAGCAACGACGGGTACTCAAGAAAGACCTATGGCTACACCTTC. The chain joins TRBV9 to TRBJ1-2; D uncertain. There are 16 residues in the CDR3. The germline gives CDR1 SGDLS, CDR2 YYNGEE. Trimming cost V 6 bases and J 4 bases, with 22 bases left between them.